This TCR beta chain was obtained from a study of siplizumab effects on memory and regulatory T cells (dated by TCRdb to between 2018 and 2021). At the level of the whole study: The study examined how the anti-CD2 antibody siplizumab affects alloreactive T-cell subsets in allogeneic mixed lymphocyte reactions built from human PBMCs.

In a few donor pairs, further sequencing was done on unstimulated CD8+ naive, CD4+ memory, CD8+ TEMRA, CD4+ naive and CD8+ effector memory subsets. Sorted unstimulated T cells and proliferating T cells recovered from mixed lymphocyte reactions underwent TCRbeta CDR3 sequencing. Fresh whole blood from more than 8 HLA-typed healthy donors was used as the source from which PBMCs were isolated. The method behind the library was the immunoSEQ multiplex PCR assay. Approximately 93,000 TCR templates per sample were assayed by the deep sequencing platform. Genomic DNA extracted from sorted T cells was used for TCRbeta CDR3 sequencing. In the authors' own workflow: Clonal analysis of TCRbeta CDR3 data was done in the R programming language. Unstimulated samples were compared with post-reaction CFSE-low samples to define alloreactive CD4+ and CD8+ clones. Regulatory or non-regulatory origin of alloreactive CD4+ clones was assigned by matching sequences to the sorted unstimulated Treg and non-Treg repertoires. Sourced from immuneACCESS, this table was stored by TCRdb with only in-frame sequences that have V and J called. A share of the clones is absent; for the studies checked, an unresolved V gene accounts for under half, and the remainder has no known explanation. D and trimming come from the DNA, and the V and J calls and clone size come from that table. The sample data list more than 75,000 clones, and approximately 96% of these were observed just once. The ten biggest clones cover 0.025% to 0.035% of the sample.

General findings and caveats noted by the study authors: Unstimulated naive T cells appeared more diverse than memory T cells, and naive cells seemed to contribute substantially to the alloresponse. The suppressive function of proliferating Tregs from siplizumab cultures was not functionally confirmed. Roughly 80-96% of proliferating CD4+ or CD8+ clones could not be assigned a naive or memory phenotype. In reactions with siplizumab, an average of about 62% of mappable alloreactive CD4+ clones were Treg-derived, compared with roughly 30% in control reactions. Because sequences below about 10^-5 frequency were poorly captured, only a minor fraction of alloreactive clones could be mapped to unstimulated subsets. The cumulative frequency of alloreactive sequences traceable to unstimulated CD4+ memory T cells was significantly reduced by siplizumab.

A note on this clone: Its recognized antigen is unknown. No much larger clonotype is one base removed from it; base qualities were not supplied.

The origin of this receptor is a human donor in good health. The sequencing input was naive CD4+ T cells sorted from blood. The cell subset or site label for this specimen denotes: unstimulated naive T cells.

The CDR3 region reads CASSLGGPMTKYF. The nucleotide sequence is given as TGTGCCAGCAGCTTAGGTGGCCCGATGACTAAATACTTC. The sequence is built from TRBV7-8 and TRBJ2-5; TRBD2 is a possible D gene, resting on 5 matching bases. Taken from cysteine to phenylalanine, the CDR3 has 13 residues. Only CDR3 DNA remains: 39 bases, in frame from the first base. Between the V and J ends, shortened by 1 base and 14 bases respectively, the junction contains 17 bases. From the germline V gene, CDR1 is SGHVS and CDR2 is FQNEAQ.